The rows below give T cell receptor beta chains drawn from one sample of a study of blood T cell repertoires in COVID-19. The table came from immunoSEQ multiplex PCR; TCRdb's copy has only in-frame clones and leaves some out. The table records about 160,000 clones, more than 80% of them present only once. Material: peripheral blood. These receptors were collected from a human donor in a cohort sampled during active COVID-19. The CDR3 runs from the conserved cysteine through the conserved F or W. A D gene is named only where the DNA matches it firmly. The size of a clone is reported for some rows only, either as once, few or many, or as a class for expanded clones.

D gene	V gene	clone size	J gene	CDR3 DNA	CDR3 protein
TRBD2	TRBV20-1	NA	TRBJ2-5	TGCAGTGCTAGTCTAGCGGGGGCCGTGGAGACCCAGTACTTC	CSASLAGAVETQYF
TRBD1	TRBV15	once	TRBJ1-2	TGTGCCACCAGGGAGGGGGCGCGTGGCTACACCTTC	CATREGARGYTF
NA	TRBV10-3	NA	TRBJ1-4	TGTGCCATCAGTGAGTCGGGCGTACGGGGAGCTAATGAAAAACTGTTTTTT	CAISESGVRGANEKLFF
TRBD2	TRBV7-2	NA	TRBJ2-2	TGTGCCAGCAAAAAACTCGCGGGAGAGGTTTTCACCGGGGAGCTGTTTTTT	CASKKLAGEVFTGELFF
NA	TRBV30	NA	TRBJ2-7	TGTGCCTGGAGGAAGGCCAGGGGGGAGGTATACGAGCAGTACTTC	CAWRKARGEVYEQYF
NA	TRBV5-4	few	TRBJ2-2	TGTGCCAGCAGCCCTCGGACAGTCAACACCGGGGAGCTGTTTTTT	CASSPRTVNTGELFF
NA	TRBV2	NA	TRBJ1-5	TGTGCCAGCAGTGATAGAGGGCGGAATCAGCCCCAGCATTTT	CASSDRGRNQPQHF
TRBD2	TRBV7-2	NA	TRBJ2-1	TGTGCCAGCAGCCAGGGCCTGTCCAGCGGGAAGGTTAGTGAGCAGTTCTTC	CASSQGLSSGKVSEQFF
TRBD1	TRBV24-1	NA	TRBJ2-2	TGTGCCACCAGTGACCCGGACAGGTGGAACACCGGGGAGCTGTTTTTT	CATSDPDRWNTGELFF
NA	TRBV5-4	once	TRBJ2-7	TGTGCCAGCAGCTTAGCCCCCGGGGTCTCCTACGAGCAGTACTTC	CASSLAPGVSYEQYF
TRBD1	TRBV29-1	NA	TRBJ1-2	TGCAGCGCCCTGACAGGGATCTATGGCTACACCTTC	CSALTGIYGYTF
TRBD1	TRBV9	once	TRBJ2-2	TGTGCCAGCAGCGAGACCGACCGGGACAGACTCACCGGGGAGCTGTTTTTT	CASSETDRDRLTGELFF
NA	TRBV4-3	NA	TRBJ1-3	TGCGCCAGCAGCCCCCCGGCTGGAAACACCATATATTTT	CASSPPAGNTIYF
NA	TRBV29-1	once	TRBJ1-2	TGCAGCGTCAGGGAATATGGCTACACCTTC	CSVREYGYTF
TRBD1	TRBV28	NA	TRBJ1-5	TGTGCCAGCAGGCCTCAGGGGGAGCCCCAGCATTTT	CASRPQGEPQHF
TRBD1	TRBV19	few	TRBJ1-2	TGTGCCAGTAGTAACCCGGGACAGGGGGCTTGGGGCTACACCTTC	CASSNPGQGAWGYTF
NA	TRBV11-2	many	TRBJ2-1	TGTGCCAGCAGTCTCACCGGGACTTTCCTTTACAATGAGCAGTTCTTC	CASSLTGTFLYNEQFF
NA	TRBV5-1	NA	TRBJ2-3	TGCGCCAGCAGCCCCGCGGGGCGGGATACGCAGTATTTT	CASSPAGRDTQYF
TRBD1	TRBV27	NA	TRBJ1-5	TGTGCCAGCAGTTGGGACAGTAATCAGCCCCAGCATTTT	CASSWDSNQPQHF
NA	TRBV18	NA	TRBJ1-1	TGTGCCAGCTCACCCTTATACGGCGGGCAGAACACTGAAGCTTTCTTT	CASSPLYGGQNTEAFF
NA	TRBV5-6	NA	TRBJ2-7	TGTGCCAGCAGCGCCTGGACAGCAGCCAACGAGCAGTACTTC	CASSAWTAANEQYF
NA	TRBV4-3	NA	TRBJ1-1	TGCGCCAGCAGCCCGGGATCGAGCAGGAGTGACACTGAAGCTTTCTTT	CASSPGSSRSDTEAFF
NA	TRBV7-8	NA	TRBJ2-2	TGTGCCAGCAGCTTAGGCGTCCACGTTAACACCGGGGAGCTGTTTTTT	CASSLGVHVNTGELFF
NA	TRBV11-3	NA	TRBJ2-3	TGTGCCACCACAGGCCTCGGGACAGATACGCAGTATTTT	CATTGLGTDTQYF
TRBD2	TRBV27	few	TRBJ2-5	TGTGCCAGCGGGTTCCCAGCGGGAGGGGAGACCCAGTACTTC	CASGFPAGGETQYF
TRBD2	TRBV28	NA	TRBJ2-7	TGTGCCAGCAGTCACCTTCCCGGGACTAGTTGGACTAGCGAGCAGTACTTC	CASSHLPGTSWTSEQYF
NA	TRBV12-3/TRBV12-4	NA	TRBJ2-7	TGTGCCAGCAGTCTCGGTTACGAGCAGTACTTC	CASSLGYEQYF
TRBD2	TRBV19	NA	TRBJ2-7	TGTGCCAGTAGTATTTCGGGGGGAGCGAAGGGCTACCACTACGAGCAGTACTTC	CASSISGGAKGYHYEQYF
NA	TRBV10-2	NA	TRBJ2-4	TGCGCCAGCAGTGAGTCGAAAGTATCCGCCTGGTTTACGTGGCCCAAAAACATTCAGTACTTC	CASSESKVSAWFTWPKNIQYF
NA	TRBV6-5	once	TRBJ1-6	TGTGCCAGCAGTTACACAGCCAATTCACCCCTCCACTTT	CASSYTANSPLHF
TRBD1	TRBV6-2/TRBV6-3	NA	TRBJ1-6	TGTGCCAGCAGTCAAACAGGGGGCACAGTTGGTTCACCCCTCCACTTT	CASSQTGGTVGSPLHF
NA	TRBV18	NA	TRBJ2-3	TGTGCCAGCTCCCCCGGGGGAGAAGATACGCAGTATTTT	CASSPGGEDTQYF
TRBD2	TRBV19	NA	TRBJ2-3	TGTGCCAGTAGTTCCAGGGGACTAGCGGAGCTAGTTACTTCCCTAGATACGCAGTATTTT	CASSSRGLAELVTSLDTQYF
NA	TRBV11-3	NA	TRBJ2-7	TGTGCCAGCAGCTTAGATCAAACTACTGAGCAGTACTTC	CASSLDQTTEQYF
NA	TRBV18	NA	TRBJ2-6	TGTGCCAGCTCACGGGGCTCCAATCCTGGGGCCAACGTCCTGACTTTC	CASSRGSNPGANVLTF
NA	TRBV27	once	TRBJ2-7	TGTGCCAGCAGGACGGGACTCTACGAGCAGTACTTC	CASRTGLYEQYF
TRBD1	TRBV7-2	NA	TRBJ1-2	TGTGCCAGCAGCCGGGATATCCGGGACAGTAAGACCTATGGCTACACCTTC	CASSRDIRDSKTYGYTF
NA	TRBV5-4	NA	TRBJ2-7	TGTGCCAGCAGCTCAGGGGCGGACTACGAGCAGTACTTC	CASSSGADYEQYF
TRBD1	TRBV27	NA	TRBJ2-1	TGTGCCAGCAGTTTAAAAGGTGCGGGACAGGGACTTTACCGCAGGGTCTTC	CASSLKGAGQGLYRRVF
TRBD1	TRBV7-2	few	TRBJ2-3	TGTGCCAGCACAGGACAGGCCCGGGATACGCAGTATTTT	CASTGQARDTQYF
NA	TRBV19	NA	TRBJ2-7	TGTGCCAGTAGTATAGCCCTAGCGACCTACGAGCAGTACTTC	CASSIALATYEQYF
NA	TRBV20-1	NA	TRBJ2-1	TGCAGTGCTAGTCTTGGTAGGTGGGGGGGCCGCGATGAGCAGTTCTTC	CSASLGRWGGRDEQFF
NA	TRBV6-5	NA	TRBJ2-7	TGTGCCAGCAGTTACTCGAGCGTCGCAGGGGCGTACGAGCAGTACTTC	CASSYSSVAGAYEQYF
TRBD1	TRBV7-9	once	TRBJ2-7	TGTGCCAGCAGCTTAGCCGGGACAGGGGACGAGCAGTACTTC	CASSLAGTGDEQYF
NA	TRBV5-1	NA	TRBJ2-7	TGCGCCAGCAGCTTGGCAGAATCAGGGAACATGCAGTACTTC	CASSLAESGNMQYF
NA	TRBV19	NA	TRBJ1-2	TGTGCCAGTAGTCCGAGCCGGGGCTACACCTTC	CASSPSRGYTF
NA	TRBV28	NA	TRBJ2-7	TGTGCCAGCAGAACCTCAGGGGCCTCCTACGAGCAGTACTTC	CASRTSGASYEQYF
NA	TRBV4-3	NA	TRBJ2-5	TGCGCCAGCAGCCAAGGTTCCGGGGATCAAGAGACCCAGTACTTC	CASSQGSGDQETQYF
NA	TRBV18	once	TRBJ2-5	TGTGCCAGCTCCACAAAAGAGACCCAGTACTTC	CASSTKETQYF
TRBD1	TRBV10-3	NA	TRBJ1-1	TGTGCCACCGCATCGAAGACGGGACAGGGCAACACTGAAGCTTTCTTT	CATASKTGQGNTEAFF
TRBD1	TRBV6-5	NA	TRBJ2-7	TGTGCCAGCCATGAGACAGGGTATTCCTACGAGCAGTACTTC	CASHETGYSYEQYF
TRBD1	TRBV27	NA	TRBJ1-2	TGTGCCAGCAGCTCGACAGGGACGGACTATGGCTACACCTTC	CASSSTGTDYGYTF